Included here is one TCR beta chain sequence, with context. Its target is not known. The data originate from a study of T cells in tuberculosis. Study outcomes and limitations: GEM motif frequencies gave around 67% accuracy; the GMM repertoire gave 80% to 90%. Active tuberculosis cases were adults; controls were adolescents. The TCR-beta difference was not significant; alpha differences partly reflected length. Active tuberculosis TCR-alpha repertoires lay closer to GMM-specific TCRs than IGRA-negative controls, suggesting clonal expansion.

V lost 5 bases and J lost 8; bases outside the gene matches: 7. The CDR3 loop spans 15 amino acids. Germline V gives CDR1 SGHAT, CDR2 FQNNGV. The method was immunoSEQ multiplex PCR; TCRdb's version includes in-frame clones alone and lacks a portion of them. The sample shows 35,000 to 45,000 clones, roughly 93% of them seen only once. The sample taken for sequencing was PBMCs. The J gene is TRBJ1-4, the V gene TRBV11-2, with 11 nucleotides matching TRBD1. This TCR derives from a donor aged 5 to 30 with latent tuberculosis or without tuberculosis infection. Some clones in this sample may be carry-over from other donors' samples. The CDR3 here is CASSLGQGAREKLFF. Written as DNA, the CDR3 is TGTGCCAGCAGCCTCGGACAGGGGGCGCGGGAAAAACTGTTTTTT.